This T cell receptor beta chain was observed in a study of regulatory T cells in long-lasting Graves disease. This clonotype was seen more than once but under ten times. Relying on iRepertoire HTBI primers and Arm-PCR of CDR3 regions, the team built TCR beta libraries. A single record per CDR3 protein comes from TCRdb applying MiXCR to the multiplex PCR reads. The sample lists over 450,000 distinct CDR3 sequences; about 22% were seen once. The time point: persistent/refractory GD, antithyroid drugs over 5 years with positive TRAb. RNA extracted from PBMCs served as the sequencing template. In germline, CDR1 is SGHVS, CDR2 FQNEAQ. This CDR3 is built from 17 residues. V gave up 1 base and J gave up 3 bases; unmatched junction bases: 8.

The V and J genes are TRBV7-8 and TRBJ2-2; TRBD1 aligns across 7 bases. Material: peripheral blood mononuclear cells (PBMCs), obtained when the disease was refractory, from a patient treated with antithyroid drugs. This TCR was sampled from a female donor with Graves disease. In DNA, the CDR3 is TGTGCCAGCAGCTTAGAGGGGGCTGGGCCTGACACCGGGGAGCTGTTTTTT. Protein sequence: CASSLEGAGPDTGELFF.